This T cell receptor (beta chain) was observed in a study of shared clonotypes between healthy human individuals. This was a deep-level run. It was across several immunoSEQ plates that each subset's genomic DNA was evenly split. The data were produced by immunoSEQ multiplex PCR, yet TCRdb's version contains in-frame clones alone and is incomplete. The sample records some 550,000 clones, about 97% being singletons. With respect to this clone: As yet, its antigen is unknown.

The CDR3 length is 13 residues. Germline-derived CDR1 and CDR2 are SGHVS and FNYEAQ. Overall study results and limits: What naive subsets generally showed was a larger estimated richness than memory subsets showed. Clonotypes not shared had lower generation probabilities than those common to all four donors.

Sequencing was performed on naive CD4+ T cells sorted from blood. This sample's subset: CD45RA+ positively selected. The clonotype was recovered from a woman younger than 45 in good health. The chain couples TRBV7-6 to TRBJ2-5; the D gene is possibly TRBD1 (6 bases). The last part of the DNA fits TRBJ2-7 better; the J call may be wrong. The CDR3: CASSLGRGDEQYF. In nucleotides, the CDR3 is TGTGCCAGCAGCTTAGGCAGGGGAGACGAGCAGTACTTC.